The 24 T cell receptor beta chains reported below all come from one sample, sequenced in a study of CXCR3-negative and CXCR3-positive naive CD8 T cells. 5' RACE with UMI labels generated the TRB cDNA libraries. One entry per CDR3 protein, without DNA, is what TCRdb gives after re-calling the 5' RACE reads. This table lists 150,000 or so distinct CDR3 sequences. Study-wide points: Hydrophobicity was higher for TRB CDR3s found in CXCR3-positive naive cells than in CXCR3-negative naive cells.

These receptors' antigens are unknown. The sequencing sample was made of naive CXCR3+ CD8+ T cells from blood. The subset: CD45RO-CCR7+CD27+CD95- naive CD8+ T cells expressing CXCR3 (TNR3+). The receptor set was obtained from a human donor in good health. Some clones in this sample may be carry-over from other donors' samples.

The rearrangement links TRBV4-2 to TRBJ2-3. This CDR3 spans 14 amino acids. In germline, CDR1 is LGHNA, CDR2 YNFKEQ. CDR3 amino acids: CASSQEAASYAQYF.

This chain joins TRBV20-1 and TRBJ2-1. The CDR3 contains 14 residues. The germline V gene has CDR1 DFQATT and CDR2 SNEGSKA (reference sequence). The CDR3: CSASEASTYNEQFF.

CDR3 residues: CASSEGGGNEQYF. The chain employs TRBV25-1 and TRBJ2-7. This CDR3 has 13 residues. The V gene's germline CDR1 is MGHDK and CDR2 SYGVNS.

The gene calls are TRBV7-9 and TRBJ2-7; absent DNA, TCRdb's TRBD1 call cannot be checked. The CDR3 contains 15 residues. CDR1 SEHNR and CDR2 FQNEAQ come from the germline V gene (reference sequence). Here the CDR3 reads CASSHSGTGAYEQYF.

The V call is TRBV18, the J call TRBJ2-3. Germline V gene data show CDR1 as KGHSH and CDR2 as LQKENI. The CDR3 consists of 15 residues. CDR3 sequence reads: CASSPPPVGTDTQYF.

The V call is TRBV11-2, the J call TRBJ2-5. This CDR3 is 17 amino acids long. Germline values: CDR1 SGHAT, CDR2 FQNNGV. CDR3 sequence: CASSLVVDPKDQETQYF.

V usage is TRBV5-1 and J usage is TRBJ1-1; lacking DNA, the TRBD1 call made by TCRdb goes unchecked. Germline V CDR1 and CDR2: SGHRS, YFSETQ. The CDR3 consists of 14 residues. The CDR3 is CASRRQGCCTEAFF.

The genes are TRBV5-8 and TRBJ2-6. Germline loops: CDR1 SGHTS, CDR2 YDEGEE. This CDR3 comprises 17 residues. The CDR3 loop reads CASSLWWSSSGANVLTF.

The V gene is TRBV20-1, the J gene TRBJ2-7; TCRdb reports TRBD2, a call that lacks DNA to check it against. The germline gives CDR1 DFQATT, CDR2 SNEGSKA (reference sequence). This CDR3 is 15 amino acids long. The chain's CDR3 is CSARVWASGIYERYF.

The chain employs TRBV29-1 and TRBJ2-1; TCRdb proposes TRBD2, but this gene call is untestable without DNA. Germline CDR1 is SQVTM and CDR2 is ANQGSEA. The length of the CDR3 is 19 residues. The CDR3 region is CSVAGTSGMKGDSYNEQFF.

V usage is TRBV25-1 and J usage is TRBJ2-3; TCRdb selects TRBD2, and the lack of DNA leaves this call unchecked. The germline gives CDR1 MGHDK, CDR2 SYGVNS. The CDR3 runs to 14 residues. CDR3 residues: CASSEYGGPDTQYF.

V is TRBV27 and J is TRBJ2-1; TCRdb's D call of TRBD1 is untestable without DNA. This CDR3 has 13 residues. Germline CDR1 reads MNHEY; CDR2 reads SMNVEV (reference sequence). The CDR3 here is CASTLGQGNEQFF.

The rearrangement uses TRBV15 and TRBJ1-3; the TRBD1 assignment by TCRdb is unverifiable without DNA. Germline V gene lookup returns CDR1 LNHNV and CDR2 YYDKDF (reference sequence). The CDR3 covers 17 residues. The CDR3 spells CATSRDYGQGEGNTIYF.

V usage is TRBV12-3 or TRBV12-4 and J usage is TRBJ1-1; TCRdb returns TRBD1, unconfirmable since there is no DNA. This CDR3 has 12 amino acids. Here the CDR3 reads CASSFTGTEAFF.

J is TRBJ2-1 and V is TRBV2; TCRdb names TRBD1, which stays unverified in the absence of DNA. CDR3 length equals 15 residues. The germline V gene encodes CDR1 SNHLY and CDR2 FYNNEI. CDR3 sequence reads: CASTERDRPYNEQFF.

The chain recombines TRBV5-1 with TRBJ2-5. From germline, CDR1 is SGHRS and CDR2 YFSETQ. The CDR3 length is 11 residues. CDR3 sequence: CASSWQETQYF.

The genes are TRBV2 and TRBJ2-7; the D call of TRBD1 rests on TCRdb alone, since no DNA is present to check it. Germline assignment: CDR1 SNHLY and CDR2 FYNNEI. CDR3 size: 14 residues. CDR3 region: CASKGTPTSYEQYF.

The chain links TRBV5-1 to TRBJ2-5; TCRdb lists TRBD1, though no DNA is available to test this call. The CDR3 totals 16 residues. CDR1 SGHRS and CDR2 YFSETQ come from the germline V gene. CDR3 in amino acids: CASSFGGEEYQETQYF.

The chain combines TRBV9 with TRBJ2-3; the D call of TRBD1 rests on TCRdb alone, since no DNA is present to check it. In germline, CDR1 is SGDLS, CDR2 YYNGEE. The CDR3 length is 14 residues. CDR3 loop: CASRAGTGSDTQYF. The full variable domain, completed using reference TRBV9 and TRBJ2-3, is DSGVTQTPKHLITATGQRVTLRCSPRSGDLSVYWYQQSLDQGLQFLIQYYNGEERAKGNILERFSAQQFPDLHSELNLSSLELGDSALYFCASRAGTGSDTQYFGPGTRLTVL.

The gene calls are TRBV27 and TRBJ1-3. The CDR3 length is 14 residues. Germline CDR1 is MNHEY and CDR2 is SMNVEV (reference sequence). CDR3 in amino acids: CASSELSSGNTIYF.

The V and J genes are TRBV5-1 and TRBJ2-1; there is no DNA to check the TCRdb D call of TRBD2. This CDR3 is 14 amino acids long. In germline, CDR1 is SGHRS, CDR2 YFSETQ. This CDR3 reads CASSLLVAGVEQFF.

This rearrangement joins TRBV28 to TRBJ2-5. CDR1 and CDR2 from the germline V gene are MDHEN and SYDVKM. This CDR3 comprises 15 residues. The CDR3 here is CASSLLARLQETQYF.

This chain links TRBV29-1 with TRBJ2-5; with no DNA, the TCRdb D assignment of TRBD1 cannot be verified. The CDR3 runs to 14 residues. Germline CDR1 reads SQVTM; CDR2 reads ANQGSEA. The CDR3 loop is CSVETGARQETQYF.

The CDR3 sequence is CASSPLVFGTADSPLHF. This sequence joins TRBV13 and TRBJ1-6. There are 17 residues in the CDR3. Germline values: CDR1 PRHDT, CDR2 FYEKMQ (reference sequence).